The rows below give T cell receptor beta chains drawn from one sample of a study of T-cell memory formation after mild COVID-19. MiXCR, run by TCRdb on the 5' RACE reads, gives a single entry per CDR3 protein. Seen here are 250,000 to 350,000 distinct CDR3 sequences, roughly a fifth observed once, and the top ten hold around 21%. The sequenced sample was PBMCs or a T cell subset sorted from them (not recorded which). All receptors derive from a man aged 18 to 29 who had mild COVID-19 (a few samples of this study predate the infection). Cell type and time point are not known. Each CDR3 is given with its conserved first and last residue. The order of the fields is J gene, clone size, V gene, D gene, CDR3 protein, CDR3 DNA. The D gene is left open where the match is weak. Expanded clones are given a class, and other clones once, few, many or no size at all.

>TRBJ2-5|few|TRBV6-5|NA
CASSYDTGDETQYF
TGTGCCAGCAGTTACGACACGGGGGATGAGACCCAGTACTTC
>TRBJ1-5|few|TRBV20-1|TRBD1
CSADRGRDQPQHF
TGCAGTGCAGACAGGGGTCGAGATCAGCCCCAGCATTTT
>TRBJ2-7|NA|TRBV7-2|NA
CASSFGGPLRKQYF
TGTGCCAGCAGCTTCGGGGGCCCCCTACGAAAGCAGTACTTC
>TRBJ1-4|NA|TRBV7-9|NA
CASSLGDTSNEKLFF
TGTGCCAGCAGCTTAGGGGACACCTCTAATGAAAAACTGTTTTTT
>TRBJ2-4|NA|TRBV20-1|TRBD2
CSASGMMGLAGALAKNIQYF
TGCAGTGCTAGCGGAATGATGGGACTAGCGGGGGCCCTAGCCAAAAACATTCAGTACTTC
>TRBJ1-1|NA|TRBV20-1|NA
CSARPLGQYRFF
TGCAGTGCTAGACCCCTAGGGCAGTACCGTTTCTTT
>TRBJ2-3|NA|TRBV11-2|TRBD1
CASSLAGGTGTDTQYF
TGTGCCAGCAGCCTAGCTGGGGGGACAGGGACAGATACGCAGTATTTT
>TRBJ1-5|few|TRBV27|TRBD1
CASSGQDNQPQHF
TGTGCCAGCAGTGGACAGGACAATCAGCCCCAGCATTTT
>TRBJ2-1|NA|TRBV4-3|TRBD1
CASSQDLGDRDFSGQREQFF
TGCGCCAGCAGCCAAGATTTAGGAGACAGGGATTTCTCCGGACAACGGGAGCAGTTCTTC
>TRBJ2-3|NA|TRBV6-4|NA
CASSEARTDTQYF
TGTGCCAGCAGTGAGGCACGCACAGATACGCAGTATTTT
>TRBJ1-5|many|TRBV20-1|NA
CSARDSNQPQHF
TGCAGTGCTAGAGATAGCAATCAGCCCCAGCATTTT
>TRBJ1-4|NA|TRBV7-9|TRBD1
CAFHGQGGEKLFF
TGTGCCTTCCACGGACAGGGTGGGGAAAAACTGTTTTTT
>TRBJ2-5|NA|TRBV7-9|NA
CASSLKLLGAGETQYF
TGTGCCAGCAGCTTAAAGCTGTTGGGTGCAGGAGAGACCCAGTACTTC
>TRBJ2-3|NA|TRBV20-1|NA
CSARRQGSTDTQYF
TGCAGTGCTAGACGGCAGGGGTCGACAGATACGCAGTATTTT
>TRBJ2-7|NA|TRBV5-5|TRBD2
CASSPGASGGSEQYF
TGTGCCAGCAGCCCCGGGGCTAGCGGGGGGTCCGAGCAGTACTTC
>TRBJ1-6|many|TRBV5-1|TRBD1
CASSSQGDIRNSPLHF
TGCGCCAGCAGCTCGCAGGGGGACATAAGAAATTCACCCCTCCACTTT
>TRBJ2-7|few|TRBV5-1|NA
CASSRPTDSPEQYF
TGCGCCAGCAGCCGACCTACGGACAGCCCTGAGCAGTACTTC
>TRBJ1-2|NA|TRBV15|NA
CATSRDRTAYGYTF
TGTGCCACCAGCAGAGACCGGACAGCCTATGGCTACACCTTC
>TRBJ2-1|NA|TRBV7-2|TRBD1
CASSLDRGQNEQFF
TGTGCCAGCAGCTTAGACAGGGGGCAGAATGAGCAGTTCTTC
>TRBJ1-2|NA|TRBV4-2|NA
CASSQGTGNYGYTF
TGTGCCAGCAGCCAAGGAACAGGGAACTATGGCTACACCTTC
>TRBJ2-1|NA|TRBV2|NA
CASTPGGHEQFF
TGTGCCAGCACCCCCGGGGGTCATGAGCAGTTCTTC
>TRBJ1-3|NA|TRBV29-1|NA
CSGTGGIGGNTIYF
TGCAGTGGCACGGGGGGGATAGGTGGAAACACCATATATTTT
>TRBJ1-1|few|TRBV5-1|NA
CASSLRQQSSEAFF
TGCGCCAGCAGCTTGAGGCAACAATCCTCTGAAGCTTTCTTT
>TRBJ1-5|NA|TRBV2|NA
CASRTIGGNQPQHF
TGTGCCAGCAGGACTATCGGGGGGAATCAGCCCCAGCATTTT
>TRBJ1-2|NA|TRBV24-1|NA
CATSDGGYGYTF
TGTGCCACCAGTGACGGGGGCTATGGCTACACCTTC
>TRBJ1-3|few|TRBV7-7|TRBD1
CASSPGTGGGNTIYF
TGTGCTAGCAGCCCTGGGACAGGGGGAGGAAACACCATATATTTT
>TRBJ1-4|NA|TRBV7-9|NA
CASSLGFTEKLFF
TGTGCCAGCAGCTTAGGCTTTACTGAAAAACTGTTTTTT
>TRBJ2-7|few|TRBV20-1|TRBD1
CSAGRGRNEQYF
TGCAGTGCTGGCAGGGGGCGAAACGAGCAGTACTTC
>TRBJ1-1|many|TRBV5-1|NA
CASSFRGANTEAFF
TGCGCCAGCAGCTTTCGGGGGGCGAACACTGAAGCTTTCTTT
>TRBJ1-2|NA|TRBV29-1|TRBD1
CSVGTGPNYGYTF
TGCAGCGTCGGGACAGGGCCCAACTATGGCTACACCTTC
>TRBJ2-1|few|TRBV9|NA
CASSVDWGPYNEQFF
TGTGCCAGCAGCGTAGATTGGGGACCTTACAATGAGCAGTTCTTC
>TRBJ2-5|many|TRBV7-2|NA
CASSFNGGRKQETQYF
TGTGCCAGCAGCTTTAATGGGGGGCGGAAACAAGAGACCCAGTACTTC
>TRBJ1-2|NA|TRBV5-1|TRBD1
CASSSGTAANYGYTF
TGCGCCAGCAGCTCAGGGACAGCAGCTAACTATGGCTACACCTTC
>TRBJ2-5|NA|TRBV7-9|NA
CASSLAGLGFQETQYF
TGTGCCAGCAGCTTAGCTGGGCTAGGATTTCAAGAGACCCAGTACTTC
>TRBJ2-5|NA|TRBV4-3|NA
CASSQGEGDWETQYF
TGCGCCAGCAGCCAAGGGGAGGGGGATTGGGAGACCCAGTACTTC
>TRBJ2-7|NA|TRBV6-2/TRBV6-3|TRBD1
CASTATGGGSYEQYF
TGTGCCAGCACCGCTACAGGGGGAGGCTCCTACGAGCAGTACTTC
>TRBJ2-5|NA|TRBV5-1|TRBD2
CASSGGTSGGLETQYF
TGCGCCAGCAGCGGCGGGACTAGCGGGGGGTTGGAGACCCAGTACTTC
>TRBJ2-5|few|TRBV28|NA
CASRGGPAGETQYF
TGTGCCAGCAGGGGTGGACCCGCTGGGGAGACCCAGTACTTC
>TRBJ1-5|NA|TRBV4-1|NA
CASSQDVDQPQHF
TGCGCCAGCAGCCAAGATGTCGATCAGCCCCAGCATTTT
>TRBJ2-3|few|TRBV7-6|TRBD2
CASSGPGLAYPSTDTQYF
TGTGCCAGCAGCGGCCCGGGACTAGCTTACCCTAGCACAGATACGCAGTATTTT
>TRBJ2-3|few|TRBV11-2|NA
CASSLGYFTDTQYF
TGTGCCAGCAGCCTTGGGTACTTCACAGATACGCAGTATTTT
>TRBJ2-1|few|TRBV20-1|NA
CSASGTGTSNEQFF
TGCAGTGCTAGCGGCACAGGGACGAGTAATGAGCAGTTCTTC
>TRBJ1-3|NA|TRBV7-2|TRBD1
CASSIETGAGNTIYF
TGTGCCAGCAGCATCGAGACAGGGGCCGGAAACACCATATATTTT